These 21 T cell receptor beta chains share one sample of origin, sequenced in a study. From the RT-PCR reads, TCRdb called clonotypes with MiXCR, one entry per CDR3 protein. This table has 550,000 to 750,000 distinct CDR3 sequences, more than 13% appearing once. Sequencing used memory CD4+ T cells from blood. These receptors were obtained from a female donor in good health, serving as a healthy control.

This chain links TRBV10-3 with TRBJ2-3, with 8 bases matching TRBD2. With 7 bases clipped from V and 1 base from J, the junction kept 10 bases outside the gene matches. CDR3 length: 16 residues. CDR1 and CDR2 from the germline V gene are ENHRY and SYGVKD. The CDR3 spells CAINSGTGRGTDTQYF. The CDR3 bases are TGTGCCATCAATAGCGGGACGGGGAGGGGCACAGATACGCAGTATTTT.

There are many counts of this clonotype. V gene TRBV6-2 or TRBV6-3 combines with J gene TRBJ2-7, with D possibly matching TRBD1 (6 bases). The germline CDR1 and CDR2 sequences are MNHEY and SVGEGT. The CDR3 has 13 amino acids. V was clipped by 5 bases and J by 4 bases, with 12 bases between them. CDR3 nucleotide sequence: TGTGCCAGCAGTCGGGACAAGAAATACGAGCAGTACTTC. Translating it yields CASSRDKKYEQYF.

In its sample, this clonotype was seen many times. The gene calls are TRBV18 and TRBJ1-5; TRBD1 matches at 11 bases. Germline CDR1 is KGHSH and CDR2 is LQKENI. The V segment lost 3 bases and the J segment 5 bases; nucleotides outside the gene matches: 6. The CDR3 loop spans 16 amino acids. The CDR3 spells CASSPGTGGLDQPQHF. CDR3 bases: TGTGCCAGCTCACCGGGGACAGGGGGATTGGATCAGCCCCAGCATTTT.

This clonotype was recorded many times. The chain has TRBV12-3 or TRBV12-4 and TRBJ2-3; tentatively, D is TRBD1 (6 bases). V lost 6 bases to trimming and J lost 6 bases, with 19 bases between them. This CDR3 is 15 amino acids long. For the CDR3, the DNA is TGTGCCAGCAGCCCACCTAGAGGGGGTCCGGATACGCAGTATTTT. This encodes CASSPPRGGPDTQYF.

V usage is TRBV12-3 or TRBV12-4 and J usage is TRBJ2-6; no clear D gene. Trimming removed 5 bases at V and 0 bases at J, with 20 bases between. CDR3 size: 19 residues. CDR3 nucleotide sequence: TGTGCCAGCAGTCAGAGAGGCAGACTTAACATCTCTGGGGCCAACGTCCTGACTTTC. This gives the protein CASSQRGRLNISGANVLTF.

The J gene is TRBJ1-1, the V gene TRBV20-1, with TRBD1 matching over 8 bases. This CDR3 has 15 amino acids. The J segment lost 1 base and the V segment lost 6 bases, leaving 10 bases of the junction unmatched. CDR1 and CDR2 (germline): DFQATT, SNEGSKA (reference sequence). CDR3 nucleotides: TGCAGTGCCTTTTGGGGCGGGACAGGGAACACTGAAGCTTTCTTT. Its protein is CSAFWGGTGNTEAFF.

This clonotype has a count of ten or more. The chain recombines TRBV27 with TRBJ2-2, with 9 bases that match TRBD2. CDR3 length equals 19 residues. The germline CDR1 and CDR2 sequences are MNHEY and SMNVEV (reference sequence). Trimming took 7 bases from V and 3 from J; bases not matched to a gene: 18. CDR3 bases: TGTGCCAGCACTAAACTATCGACCGGGACTAGCTTCGACACCGGGGAGCTGTTTTTT. It is translated as CASTKLSTGTSFDTGELFF.

The table lists this clonotype with a few counts. The rearrangement links TRBV20-1 to TRBJ1-2; D gene uncertain. V was trimmed by 0 bases and J by 8 bases, leaving 13 bases between them. Germline values: CDR1 DFQATT, CDR2 SNEGSKA (reference sequence). This CDR3 is 13 amino acids long. CDR3: CSARDRNVGGYTF. DNA for the CDR3: TGCAGTGCTAGAGATCGGAACGTAGGAGGCTACACCTTC.

The gene calls are TRBV10-3 and TRBJ2-7; possibly TRBD2 for D (5 bases). The CDR3 runs 14 residues. The germline V gene encodes CDR1 ENHRY and CDR2 SYGVKD. V was pared by 0 bases and J by 2 bases, with 8 bases between. The CDR3 DNA reads TGTGCCATCAGTGAGTCGAGGGTAACCTACGAGCAGTACTTC. Its protein is CAISESRVTYEQYF.

This clonotype was recorded a few times. V and J are TRBV7-8 and TRBJ2-7, with D possibly matching TRBD1 (6 bases). The CDR3 has 17 residues. V lost 2 bases, J lost 0 bases, and 17 bases lay in between. In germline, CDR1 is SGHVS, CDR2 FQNEAQ. The CDR3: CASSLPRRDTSSYEQYF. CDR3 DNA: TGTGCCAGCAGCTTACCCAGACGGGACACGAGCTCCTACGAGCAGTACTTC.

The V and J genes are TRBV7-2 and TRBJ2-5; no definite D call. V lost 11 bases and J lost 5, with 9 bases in between. The CDR3 totals 10 residues. Germline V gene data show CDR1 as SGHTA and CDR2 as FQGNSA. Written as DNA, the CDR3 is TGTGCCCATGGAATTGAGACCCAGTACTTC. This sequence encodes CAHGIETQYF.

This clonotype occurred many times. The V call is TRBV6-5, the J call TRBJ2-3; no definite D call. The V and J ends lost 0 bases and 2 bases respectively, with 6 bases between them. CDR1 and CDR2 (germline): MNHEY, SVGAGI. The length of the CDR3 is 14 residues. In DNA form, the CDR3 reads TGTGCCAGCAGTTACTCGTTACACACAGATACGCAGTATTTT. Translating it yields CASSYSLHTDTQYF.

The V gene is TRBV11-2, the J gene TRBJ1-6; no reliable D call. Germline CDR1 and CDR2: SGHAT and FQNNGV. Between the trimmed V and J ends, which lost 2 bases and 6 bases, there was a span of 8 bases. This CDR3 is 14 amino acids long. This chain's CDR3 is CASSLPRSNSPLHF. The DNA of the CDR3 is TGTGCCAGCAGCTTACCCAGATCTAATTCACCCCTCCACTTT. The variable domain in full, with the rest retrieved from reference TRBV11-2 and TRBJ1-6, is EAGVAQSPRYKIIEKRQSVAFWCNPISGHATLYWYQQILGQGPKLLIQFQNNGVVDDSQLPKDRFSAERLKGVDSTLKIQPAKLEDSAVYLCASSLPRSNSPLHFGNGTRLTVT.

This chain connects TRBV18 to TRBJ1-4, with D possibly being TRBD1 (5 bases). This CDR3 comprises 16 residues. Germline V CDR1 and CDR2: KGHSH, LQKENI. V was pared by 3 bases and J by 6 bases, with 17 bases between. The CDR3 loop reads CASSPNRSPGYEKLFF. The CDR3, as DNA: TGTGCCAGCTCACCGAACAGGAGCCCCGGGTATGAAAAACTGTTTTTT. Full variable domain (rest looked up from reference TRBV18 and TRBJ1-4): NAGVMQNPRHLVRRRGQEARLRCSPMKGHSHVYWYRQLPEEGLKFMVYLQKENIIDESGMPKERFSAEFPKEGPSILRIQQVVRGDSAAYFCASSPNRSPGYEKLFFGSGTQLSVL.

This clonotype showed up just a few times. V is TRBV27 and J is TRBJ2-1, with TRBD1 matching over 10 bases. The CDR3 extends over 14 amino acids. Germline assignment: CDR1 MNHEY and CDR2 SMNVEV (reference sequence). Trimming took 7 bases from V and 8 from J; bases not matched to a gene: 8. The DNA of the CDR3 is TGTGCCAGCATCCCGGGACAGGGGACCCATGAGCAGTTCTTC. This codes for CASIPGQGTHEQFF.

This clonotype occurred many times. The CDR3 DNA follows: TGCAGCCCTACTGAAACTGAAGCTTTCTTT. Translation gives CSPTETEAFF. This chain joins TRBV29-1 and TRBJ1-1, with D uncertain. Germline CDR1 and CDR2: SQVTM and ANQGSEA. The length of the CDR3 is 10 residues. The V gene lost 8 bases and the J gene lost 5 bases, with 9 bases spanning the gap.

The genes are TRBV5-1 and TRBJ2-5; a weak D match, TRBD1 (5 bases). CDR1 is SGHRS, CDR2 YFSETQ, per germline. Trimming removed 0 bases from V and 4 bases from J, with 10 bases in between. CDR3 length: 14 residues. The CDR3 here is CASSLGGMLETQYF. CDR3 in DNA: TGCGCCAGCAGCTTGGGGGGCATGTTAGAGACCCAGTACTTC. Using reference TRBV5-1 and TRBJ2-5 for the parts outside the CDR3, the full variable domain is KAGVTQTPRYLIKTRGQQVTLSCSPISGHRSVSWYQQTPGQGLQFLFEYFSETQRNKGNFPGRFSGRQFSNSRSEMNVSTLELGDSALYLCASSLGGMLETQYFGPGTRLLVL.

The rearrangement links TRBV29-1 to TRBJ2-7, with 8 nucleotides matching TRBD2. The CDR3 runs 24 residues. Germline CDR1 is SQVTM and CDR2 is ANQGSEA. Unmatched junction bases numbered 37, after V lost 4 bases and J lost 2 bases. The CDR3 nucleotides read TGCAGCGTTGGCGGGGGGCAGGTCACCGGGGACATGAAGTACTCCGAGCAACCCACCTACGAGCAGTACTTC. Protein product: CSVGGGQVTGDMKYSEQPTYEQYF.

This clonotype was picked up many times. This sequence joins TRBV29-1 and TRBJ1-1; possible D gene TRBD1, 5 bases. This CDR3 region has 12 residues. Germline CDR1 SQVTM, CDR2 ANQGSEA. The V gene lost 7 bases and the J gene lost 1 base, with 10 bases spanning the gap. In DNA, the CDR3 is TGCAGCGCCGGCAGGGAGAACACTGAAGCTTTCTTT. Translating gives CSAGRENTEAFF.

This clonotype has a count of ten or more. V is TRBV12-3 or TRBV12-4 and J is TRBJ1-3, with D tentatively TRBD1 (6 bases). V lost 6 bases, J lost 2 bases, and 14 bases lay in between. The CDR3 sequence is 15 residues long. The CDR3 reads CASSEQGRTGNTIYF. Written as DNA, the CDR3 is TGTGCCAGCAGCGAACAGGGTCGGACTGGAAACACCATATATTTT.

This chain connects TRBV5-1 to TRBJ1-2; no reliable D call. This CDR3 is built from 13 residues. V dropped 1 base and J dropped 8 bases, with 12 bases sitting between them. Germline CDR1 SGHRS, CDR2 YFSETQ. CDR3 sequence reads: CASSLHQEGGYTF. The DNA of the CDR3 is TGCGCCAGCAGCTTGCATCAGGAGGGAGGCTACACCTTC.